The 27 T cell receptor beta chains below all came from one sample that was sequenced in a study of graft-versus-host responses after intestinal transplantation (dated by TCRdb to the early 2020s). Libraries were made using the immunoSEQ multiplex PCR assay. Held by TCRdb, this immuneACCESS table contains in-frame sequences only and omits some clones. Under half of the omission traces to an unresolved V gene where checked; the cause of the rest is unknown. The sample includes 35,000 to 50,000 clones, with approximately 94% observed a single time. 1.5% to 2% of the sample goes to the ten largest clones. This specimen consisted of PBMCs, obtained around 330 days after intestinal transplant. The receptors shown here come from a human patient who received an intestinal transplant, so some T cells may come from the graft donor.

The chain uses TRBV10-1 and TRBJ2-5, with 10 positions matching TRBD2. The trim removed 11 bases at V and 4 bases at J, leaving 10 bases unmatched. The CDR3 has 14 residues. Per the germline V gene, CDR1 is WNHNN and CDR2 is SYGVQD (reference sequence). The CDR3 spells CAGPPAGGPETQYF. CDR3 DNA: TGCGCCGGCCCCCCAGCGGGAGGGCCAGAGACCCAGTACTTC.

J is TRBJ2-1 and V is TRBV4-1; maybe TRBD2 (6 bases). Trimming left V 0 bases short and J 0 bases short, with 12 bases between. The CDR3 sequence is 17 residues long. Germline V gives CDR1 MGHRA, CDR2 YSYEKL. The chain's CDR3 is CASSQDPYGSSYNEQFF. CDR3 in DNA: TGCGCCAGCAGCCAAGATCCATACGGGAGCTCCTACAATGAGCAGTTCTTC.

V usage is TRBV6-1 and J usage is TRBJ1-3; D might be TRBD1 (5 bases). There are 13 residues in the CDR3. V lost 7 bases, J lost 4 bases, and 11 bases lay in between. Germline CDR1 is MNHNS and CDR2 is SASEGT. The CDR3 sequence is CASIGGAGNTIYF. DNA of the CDR3: TGTGCCAGCATCGGAGGGGCAGGAAACACCATATATTTT.

This chain connects TRBV7-9 to TRBJ1-3; 8 positions match TRBD1. CDR3 size: 16 residues. V trimming: 5 bases; J trimming: 2 bases; junction bases outside the gene matches: 8. Germline V gene lookup returns CDR1 SEHNR and CDR2 FQNEAQ (reference sequence). This CDR3 reads CASSTDREGTGNTIYF. In DNA, the CDR3 is TGTGCCAGCAGCACGGACAGGGAAGGTACTGGAAACACCATATATTTT.

This clone came up once. The chain recombines TRBV4-2 with TRBJ2-5; D gene uncertain. CDR3 length: 15 amino acids. Per germline, CDR1 LGHNA and CDR2 YNFKEQ. V shed 1 base and J shed 1 base, with 10 bases lying between them. The CDR3 is CASSQVVGLQETQYF. The CDR3 nucleotides read TGTGCCAGCAGCCAAGTCGTCGGGCTCCAAGAGACCCAGTACTTC.

The chain recombines TRBV15 with TRBJ2-7; no reliable D call. This CDR3 is 13 amino acids long. Germline CDR1 LNHNV, CDR2 YYDKDF (reference sequence). V lost 4 bases and J 2 bases, leaving 9 bases between the germline ends. CDR3 bases: TGTGCCACCAGCAACGTGGAGACCTACGAGCAGTACTTC. Translation gives CATSNVETYEQYF.

The J gene is TRBJ1-6, the V gene TRBV19; D call uncertain. The germline V and J ends were trimmed by 7 bases and 6 bases, with 16 bases remaining between them. Germline CDR1 is LNHDA and CDR2 is SQIVND (reference sequence). The CDR3 has 15 amino acids. CDR3 sequence: CASTGTEVGNSPLHF. In DNA form, the CDR3 reads TGTGCCAGTACTGGAACAGAGGTAGGTAATTCACCCCTCCACTTT.

V usage is TRBV12-5 and J usage is TRBJ2-7; TRBD2 matches 9 bases. This CDR3 has 17 residues. Trimming removed 6 bases from V and 5 bases from J; junction bases left unmatched: 17. Germline lookup yields CDR1 LGHNT and CDR2 FRNRAP. The CDR3 spells CASGLTLRAGGSDEQYF. Written as DNA, the CDR3 is TGTGCTAGTGGACTCACTTTAAGAGCGGGAGGTTCGGACGAGCAGTACTTC.

The chain carries TRBV6-1 and TRBJ1-5, with TRBD1 matching over 8 bases. The CDR3 is 15 residues long. CDR1 and CDR2 from the germline V gene are MNHNS and SASEGT. V lost 2 bases, J lost 1 base, and 1 base stayed unmatched. The CDR3 loop is CASSEQGASNQPQHF. For the CDR3, the DNA is TGTGCCAGCAGTGAACAGGGGGCAAGCAATCAGCCCCAGCATTTT.

The chain combines TRBV6-6 with TRBJ2-3; TRBD1 aligns across 8 bases. Per the germline V gene, CDR1 is MNHNY and CDR2 is SVGAGI (reference sequence). The CDR3 runs 13 residues. Losses at the gene ends were 6 bases for V and 4 bases for J; bases not matched to a gene: 3. CDR3 DNA sequence: TGTGCCAGCAGATTGGACAGGGCAGATACGCAGTATTTT. Translation: CASRLDRADTQYF.

The table lists this clone with a count of one. The chain couples TRBV5-1 to TRBJ2-6, with TRBD1 matching 7 bases. The germline CDR1 and CDR2 sequences are SGHRS and YFSETQ. The V and J ends lost 4 bases and 4 bases, in that order; junction bases with no gene match: 8. CDR3 length: 16 amino acids. Here the CDR3 DNA reads TGCGCCAGCAGCCCCGACGGGACAGCCGGGGCCAACGTCCTGACTTTC. The encoded protein is CASSPDGTAGANVLTF.

The chain uses TRBV11-2 and TRBJ2-5; 13 bases are a match to TRBD2. Unmatched junction bases numbered 2, after V lost 3 bases and J lost 1 base. Germline CDR1 and CDR2: SGHAT and FQNNGV. The CDR3 is 16 residues long. CDR3 region: CASSLWTSGGQETQYF. The CDR3 coding sequence is TGTGCCAGCAGCTTGTGGACTAGCGGGGGCCAAGAGACCCAGTACTTC. The complete variable domain, with remaining parts taken from reference TRBV11-2 and TRBJ2-5, reads EAGVAQSPRYKIIEKRQSVAFWCNPISGHATLYWYQQILGQGPKLLIQFQNNGVVDDSQLPKDRFSAERLKGVDSTLKIQPAKLEDSAVYLCASSLWTSGGQETQYFGPGTRLLVL.

The V gene is TRBV5-1, the J gene TRBJ2-5; 11 nucleotides agree with TRBD2. The J call may be wrong; the DNA end is better matched by TRBJ2-7. This CDR3 is built from 14 residues. Germline CDR1 reads SGHRS; CDR2 reads YFSETQ. The CDR3, as DNA: TGCGCCAGCAGCTTGGCTAGCGGGAGGTACGAGCAGTACTTC. Amino acids: CASSLASGRYEQYF.

This chain links TRBV19 with TRBJ2-2, with TRBD1 matching over 7 bases. V gave up 0 bases and J gave up 13 bases; unmatched junction bases: 5. CDR1 is LNHDA, CDR2 SQIVND, per germline (reference sequence). The CDR3 has 13 amino acids. The CDR3 DNA sequence: TGTGCCAGTAGTATAGATCCCCGGACAGGGCTGTTTTTT. This gives the protein CASSIDPRTGLFF.

J is TRBJ2-7 and V is TRBV5-1, with D possibly TRBD2 on 5 matching bases. From germline, CDR1 is SGHRS and CDR2 YFSETQ. V lost 4 bases and J lost 0, with 14 bases in between. The CDR3 consists of 15 residues. The CDR3 here is CASSPLGVPSYEQYF. As DNA, the CDR3 is TGCGCCAGCAGCCCGCTCGGGGTTCCCTCCTACGAGCAGTACTTC.

J is TRBJ1-5 and V is TRBV11-2, with 8 bases that match TRBD1. Germline lookup yields CDR1 SGHAT and CDR2 FQNNGV. Unmatched junction bases numbered 6, after V lost 5 bases and J lost 6 bases. There are 14 residues in the CDR3. CDR3 in amino acids: CASSAQGGFQPQHF. The CDR3 coding sequence is TGTGCCAGCAGCGCACAGGGGGGGTTTCAGCCCCAGCATTTT. Based on the CDR3 plus reference TRBV11-2 and TRBJ1-5, the full variable domain is EAGVAQSPRYKIIEKRQSVAFWCNPISGHATLYWYQQILGQGPKLLIQFQNNGVVDDSQLPKDRFSAERLKGVDSTLKIQPAKLEDSAVYLCASSAQGGFQPQHFGDGTRLSIL.

The chain is built from TRBV18 and TRBJ1-2; TRBD1 agrees at 9 bases. The junction had 3 bases not matched to a gene; V was cut back by 0 bases and J by 7 bases. The germline CDR1 and CDR2 sequences are KGHSH and LQKENI. The CDR3 runs 14 residues. The CDR3 region is CASSPPWDRAGYTF. For the CDR3, the DNA is TGTGCCAGCTCACCACCTTGGGACAGGGCTGGCTACACCTTC.

V usage is TRBV30 and J usage is TRBJ2-5, with 7 bases matching TRBD1. The V gene's germline CDR1 is GTSNPN and CDR2 SVGIG (reference sequence). This CDR3 spans 14 amino acids. The ends lost 3 bases at V and 0 bases at J; junction bases unmatched: 4. The DNA for the CDR3 is TGTGCCTGGAGACAGGGGCCGAACCAAGAGACCCAGTACTTC. Protein sequence: CAWRQGPNQETQYF.

The rearrangement joins TRBV6-5 to TRBJ1-5; unclear D gene. V shed 5 bases and J shed 0 bases, with 11 bases lying between them. Germline lookup yields CDR1 MNHEY and CDR2 SVGAGI. This CDR3 spans 15 amino acids. In nucleotides, the CDR3 is TGTGCCAGCAGTGTTGAAGGCGGTAGCAATCAGCCCCAGCATTTT. Translated: CASSVEGGSNQPQHF.

The V gene is TRBV10-3, the J gene TRBJ1-1; D is unresolved. CDR1 is ENHRY, CDR2 SYGVKD, per germline. Between the trimmed V and J ends, which lost 4 bases and 1 base, there was a span of 13 bases. This CDR3 is built from 15 residues. The CDR3 bases are TGTGCCATCAGTGGGGGAGGCAGACAGAACACTGAAGCTTTCTTT. This translates into CAISGGGRQNTEAFF.

The chain carries TRBV15 and TRBJ2-7; D may be TRBD1 (5 bases). Trimming took 0 bases from V and 0 from J, leaving 9 bases between them. In germline, CDR1 is LNHNV, CDR2 YYDKDF (reference sequence). CDR3 length: 15 amino acids. The CDR3 sequence is CATSREGPSSYEQYF. For the CDR3, the DNA is TGTGCCACCAGCAGAGAGGGGCCTAGCTCCTACGAGCAGTACTTC.

J is TRBJ1-2 and V is TRBV6-5; D not resolved. The length of the CDR3 is 14 residues. V lost 2 bases and J lost 2, with 9 bases in between. Germline CDR1 reads MNHEY; CDR2 reads SVGAGI. The CDR3 is CASSYTRTNYGYTF. Written as DNA, the CDR3 is TGTGCCAGCAGTTACACACGGACGAACTATGGCTACACCTTC.

CDR3 bases: TGTGCCAGCACCAGGGCCGCCTACGAGCAGTACTTC. Translating it yields CASTRAAYEQYF. The genes are TRBV2 and TRBJ2-7; the D gene is possibly TRBD1 (5 bases). The V and J ends lost 7 bases and 2 bases respectively, with 9 bases between them. The CDR3 has 12 amino acids. The germline CDR1 and CDR2 sequences are SNHLY and FYNNEI.

This rearrangement joins TRBV27 to TRBJ2-5, with D unresolved. Germline V gives CDR1 MNHEY, CDR2 SMNVEV (reference sequence). The CDR3 loop spans 13 amino acids. V was shortened by 0 bases and J by 9 bases, with 11 bases between the two germline ends. CDR3 sequence reads: CASSLSSTVAQYF. The CDR3 DNA reads TGTGCCAGCAGTTTATCTTCTACGGTGGCCCAGTACTTC.

The V and J genes are TRBV11-2 and TRBJ2-1; the match to TRBD2 covers 12 bases. This CDR3 region has 14 residues. CDR1 and CDR2 (germline): SGHAT, FQNNGV. The trim removed 7 bases at V and 6 bases at J, leaving 4 bases unmatched. CDR3 sequence: CASKSSGGANEQFF. The CDR3 coding sequence is TGTGCCAGCAAATCTAGCGGGGGGGCCAATGAGCAGTTCTTC.

V and J are TRBV6-6 and TRBJ1-1; 7 nucleotides agree with TRBD1. V lost 4 bases, J lost 6 bases, and 11 bases stayed unmatched. This CDR3 has 15 residues. Germline CDR1 MNHNY, CDR2 SVGAGI (reference sequence). CDR3 in amino acids: CASSFETGRIPEAFF. The CDR3 bases are TGTGCCAGCAGTTTCGAGACAGGGAGAATACCTGAAGCTTTCTTT.

The table lists this clone with a count of one. Other DNA sequences in this sample translate to the same CDR3. V and J are TRBV6-5 and TRBJ2-1; tentative D call: TRBD1 (6 bases). The CDR3 loop spans 15 amino acids. CDR1 is MNHEY and CDR2 is SVGAGI in the germline V gene. V dropped 2 bases and J dropped 0 bases, with 8 bases sitting between them. The CDR3 sequence: CASSYGGSSYNEQFF. Written as DNA, the CDR3 is TGTGCCAGCAGTTACGGGGGCAGCTCCTACAATGAGCAGTTCTTC.